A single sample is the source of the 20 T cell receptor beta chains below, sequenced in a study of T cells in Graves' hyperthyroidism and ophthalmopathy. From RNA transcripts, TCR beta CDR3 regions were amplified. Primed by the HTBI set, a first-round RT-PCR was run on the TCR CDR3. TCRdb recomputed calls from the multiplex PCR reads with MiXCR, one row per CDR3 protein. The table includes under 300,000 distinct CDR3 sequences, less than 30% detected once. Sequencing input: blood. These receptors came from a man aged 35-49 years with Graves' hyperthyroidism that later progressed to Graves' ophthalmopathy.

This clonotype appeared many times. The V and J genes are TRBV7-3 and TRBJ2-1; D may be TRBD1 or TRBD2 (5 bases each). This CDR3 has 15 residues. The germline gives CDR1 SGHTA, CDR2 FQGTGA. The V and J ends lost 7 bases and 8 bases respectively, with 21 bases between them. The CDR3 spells CASIKDVGGEDEQFF. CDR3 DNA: TGTGCCAGCATCAAGGATGTTGGGGGTGAGGATGAGCAGTTCTTC.

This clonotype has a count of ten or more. As DNA, the CDR3 is TGTGCCACCCCGGAGAGTCGCAACGAGCAGTACTTC. It encodes CATPESRNEQYF. The rearrangement links TRBV24-1 to TRBJ2-7; D unresolved. The V and J ends lost 9 bases and 5 bases respectively, with 13 bases between them. From germline, CDR1 is KGHDR and CDR2 SFDVKD. This CDR3 spans 12 amino acids.

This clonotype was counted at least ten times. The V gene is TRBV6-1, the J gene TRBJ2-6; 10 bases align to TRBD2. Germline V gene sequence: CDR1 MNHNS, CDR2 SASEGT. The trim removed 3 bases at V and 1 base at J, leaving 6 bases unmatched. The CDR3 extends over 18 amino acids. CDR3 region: CASSERGLAQSGANVLTF. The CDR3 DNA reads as TGTGCCAGCAGTGAGAGGGGACTAGCGCAGTCTGGGGCCAACGTCCTGACTTTC.

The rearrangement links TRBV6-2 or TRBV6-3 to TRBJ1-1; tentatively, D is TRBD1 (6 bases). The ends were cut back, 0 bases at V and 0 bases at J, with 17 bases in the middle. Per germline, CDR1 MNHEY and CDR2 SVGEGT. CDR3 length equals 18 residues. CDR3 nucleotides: TGTGCCAGCAGTTACTCGAGGGGGATTGGGCGAATGAACACTGAAGCTTTCTTT. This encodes CASSYSRGIGRMNTEAFF.

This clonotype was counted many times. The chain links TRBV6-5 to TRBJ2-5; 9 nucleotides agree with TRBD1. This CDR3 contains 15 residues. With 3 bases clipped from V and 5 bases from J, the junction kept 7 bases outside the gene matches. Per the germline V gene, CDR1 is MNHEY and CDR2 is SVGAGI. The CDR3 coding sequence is TGTGCCAGCAGTTATCGGCCCGGGACAGGGGAGACCCAGTACTTC. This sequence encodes CASSYRPGTGETQYF.

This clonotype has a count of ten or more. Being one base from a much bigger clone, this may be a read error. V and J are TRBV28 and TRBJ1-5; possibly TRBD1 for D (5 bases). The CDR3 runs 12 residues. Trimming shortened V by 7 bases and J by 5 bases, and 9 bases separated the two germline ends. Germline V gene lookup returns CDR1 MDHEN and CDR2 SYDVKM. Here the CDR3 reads CASNAGHQPQHF. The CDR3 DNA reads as TGTGCCAGCAATGCGGGGCATCAGCCCCAGCATTTT.

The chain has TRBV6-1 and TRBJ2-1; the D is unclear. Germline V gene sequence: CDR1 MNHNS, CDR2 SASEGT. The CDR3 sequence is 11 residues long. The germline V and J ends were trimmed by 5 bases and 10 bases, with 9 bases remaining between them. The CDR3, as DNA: TGTGCCAGCAGTCTTACCAAGGAGCAGTTCTTC. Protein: CASSLTKEQFF.

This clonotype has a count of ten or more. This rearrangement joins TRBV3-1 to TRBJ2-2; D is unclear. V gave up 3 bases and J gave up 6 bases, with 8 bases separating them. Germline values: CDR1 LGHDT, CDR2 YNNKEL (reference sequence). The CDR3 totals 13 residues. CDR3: CASSQAAPGELFF. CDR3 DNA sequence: TGTGCCAGCAGCCAGGCAGCCCCCGGGGAGCTGTTTTTT.

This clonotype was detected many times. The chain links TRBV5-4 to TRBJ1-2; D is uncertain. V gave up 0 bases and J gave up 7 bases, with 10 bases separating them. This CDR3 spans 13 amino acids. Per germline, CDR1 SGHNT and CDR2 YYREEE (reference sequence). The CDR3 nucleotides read TGTGCCAGCAGCTTGGCCGGGGTCGGTGGCTACACCTTC. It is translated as CASSLAGVGGYTF.

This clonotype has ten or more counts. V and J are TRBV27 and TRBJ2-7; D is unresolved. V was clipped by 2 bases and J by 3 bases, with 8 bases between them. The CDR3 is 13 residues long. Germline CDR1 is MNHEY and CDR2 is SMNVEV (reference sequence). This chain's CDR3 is CASSLGQRYEQYF. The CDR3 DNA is TGTGCCAGCAGTTTAGGGCAACGCTACGAGCAGTACTTC.

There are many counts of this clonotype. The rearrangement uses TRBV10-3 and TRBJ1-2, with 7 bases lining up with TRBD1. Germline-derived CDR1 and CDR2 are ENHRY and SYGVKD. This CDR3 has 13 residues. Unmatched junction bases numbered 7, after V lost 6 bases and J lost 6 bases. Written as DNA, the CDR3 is TGTGCCATCAGAGTAACAGGGGACAATGGCTACACCTTC. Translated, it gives CAIRVTGDNGYTF.

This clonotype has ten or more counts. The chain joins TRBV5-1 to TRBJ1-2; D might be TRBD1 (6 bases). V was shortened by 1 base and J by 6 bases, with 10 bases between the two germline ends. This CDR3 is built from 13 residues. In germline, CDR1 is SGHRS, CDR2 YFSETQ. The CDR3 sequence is CASSLQGRDGYTF. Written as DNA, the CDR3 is TGCGCCAGCAGCTTGCAGGGGAGAGATGGCTACACCTTC.

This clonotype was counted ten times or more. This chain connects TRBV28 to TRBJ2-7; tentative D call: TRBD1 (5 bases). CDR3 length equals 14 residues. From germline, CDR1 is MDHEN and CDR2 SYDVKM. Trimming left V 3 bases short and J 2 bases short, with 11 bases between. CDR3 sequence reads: CASSFPDSTYEQYF. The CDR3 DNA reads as TGTGCCAGCAGTTTTCCCGACAGCACCTACGAGCAGTACTTC. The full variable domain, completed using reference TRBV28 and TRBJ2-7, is DVKVTQSSRYLVKRTGEKVFLECVQDMDHENMFWYRQDPGLGLRLIYFSYDVKMKEKGDIPEGYSVSREKKERFSLILESASTNQTSMYLCASSFPDSTYEQYFGPGTRLTVT.

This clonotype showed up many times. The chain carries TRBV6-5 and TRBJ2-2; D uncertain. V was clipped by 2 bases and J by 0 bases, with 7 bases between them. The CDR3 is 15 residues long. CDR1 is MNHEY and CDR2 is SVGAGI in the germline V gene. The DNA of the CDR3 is TGTGCCAGCAGTTACACAGATTCGAACACCGGGGAGCTGTTTTTT. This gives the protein CASSYTDSNTGELFF.

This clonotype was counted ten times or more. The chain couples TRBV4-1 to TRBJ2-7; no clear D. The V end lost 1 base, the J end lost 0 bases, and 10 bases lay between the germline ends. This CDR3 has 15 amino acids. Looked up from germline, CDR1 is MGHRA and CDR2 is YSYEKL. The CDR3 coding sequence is TGCGCCAGCAGCCAAGTTCCGGGTAGCTCCTACGAGCAGTACTTC. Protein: CASSQVPGSSYEQYF.

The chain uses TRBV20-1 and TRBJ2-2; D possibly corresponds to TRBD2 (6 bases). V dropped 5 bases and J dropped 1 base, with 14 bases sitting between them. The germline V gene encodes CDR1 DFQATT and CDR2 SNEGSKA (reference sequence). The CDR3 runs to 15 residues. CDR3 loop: CSAGSGTLNTGELFF. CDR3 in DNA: TGCAGTGCTGGGTCCGGGACTTTGAACACCGGGGAGCTGTTTTTT.

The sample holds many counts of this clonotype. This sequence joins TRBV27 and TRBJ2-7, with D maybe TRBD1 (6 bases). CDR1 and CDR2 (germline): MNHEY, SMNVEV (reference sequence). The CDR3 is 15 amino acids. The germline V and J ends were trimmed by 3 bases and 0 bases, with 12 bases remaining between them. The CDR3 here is CASSFFTGSSYEQYF. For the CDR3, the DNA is TGTGCCAGCAGTTTCTTCACAGGGAGCTCCTACGAGCAGTACTTC.

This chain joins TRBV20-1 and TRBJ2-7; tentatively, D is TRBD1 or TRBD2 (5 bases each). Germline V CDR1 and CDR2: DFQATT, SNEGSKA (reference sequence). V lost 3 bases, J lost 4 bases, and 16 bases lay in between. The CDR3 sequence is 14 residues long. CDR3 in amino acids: CSASFPQGRYEQYF. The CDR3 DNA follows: TGCAGTGCTAGCTTCCCGCAGGGACGGTACGAGCAGTACTTC.

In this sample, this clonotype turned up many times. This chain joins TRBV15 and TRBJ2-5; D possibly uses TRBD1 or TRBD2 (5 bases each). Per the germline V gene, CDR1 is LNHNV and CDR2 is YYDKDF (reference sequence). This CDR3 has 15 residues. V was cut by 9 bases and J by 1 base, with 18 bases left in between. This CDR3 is CATRRGGGRQETQYF. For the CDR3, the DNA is TGTGCCACTCGCCGTGGGGGTGGCCGCCAAGAGACCCAGTACTTC.

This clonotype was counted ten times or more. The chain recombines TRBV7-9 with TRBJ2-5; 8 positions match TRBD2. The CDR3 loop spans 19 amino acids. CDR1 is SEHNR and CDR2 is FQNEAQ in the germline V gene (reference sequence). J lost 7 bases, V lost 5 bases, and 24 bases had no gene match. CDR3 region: CASSPSGSGRLHAPGTQYF. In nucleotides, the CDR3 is TGTGCCAGCAGCCCCTCTGGGAGCGGGAGACTCCACGCCCCTGGGACCCAGTACTTC.